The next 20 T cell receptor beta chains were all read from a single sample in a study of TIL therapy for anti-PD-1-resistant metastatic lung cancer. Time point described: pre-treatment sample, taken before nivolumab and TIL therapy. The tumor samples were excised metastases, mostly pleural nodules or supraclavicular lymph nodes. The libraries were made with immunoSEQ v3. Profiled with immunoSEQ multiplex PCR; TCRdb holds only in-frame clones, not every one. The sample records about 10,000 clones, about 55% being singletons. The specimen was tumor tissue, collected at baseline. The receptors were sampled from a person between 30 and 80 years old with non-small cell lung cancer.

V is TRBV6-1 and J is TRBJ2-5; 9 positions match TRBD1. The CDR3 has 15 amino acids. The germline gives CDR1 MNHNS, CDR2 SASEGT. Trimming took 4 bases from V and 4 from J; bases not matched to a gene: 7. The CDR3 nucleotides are TGTGCCAGCAGTGCCGGGACAGGGATGGGAGAGACCCAGTACTTC. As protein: CASSAGTGMGETQYF.

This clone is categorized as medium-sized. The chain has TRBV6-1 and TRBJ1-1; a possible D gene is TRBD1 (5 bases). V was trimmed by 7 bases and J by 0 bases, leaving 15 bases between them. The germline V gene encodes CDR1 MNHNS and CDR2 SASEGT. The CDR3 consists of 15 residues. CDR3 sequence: CASKYRTFMNTEAFF. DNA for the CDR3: TGTGCCAGCAAATACAGGACCTTTATGAACACTGAAGCTTTCTTT.

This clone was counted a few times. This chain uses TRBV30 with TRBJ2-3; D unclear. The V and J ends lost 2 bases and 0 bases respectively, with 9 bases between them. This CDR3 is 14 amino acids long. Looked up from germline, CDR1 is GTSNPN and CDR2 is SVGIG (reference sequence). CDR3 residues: CAWSIWVSTDTQYF. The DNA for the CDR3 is TGTGCCTGGAGTATCTGGGTTAGCACAGATACGCAGTATTTT.

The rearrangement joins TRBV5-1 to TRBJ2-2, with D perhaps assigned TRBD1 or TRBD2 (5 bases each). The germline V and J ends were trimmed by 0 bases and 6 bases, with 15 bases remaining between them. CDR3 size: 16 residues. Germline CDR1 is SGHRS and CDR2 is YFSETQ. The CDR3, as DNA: TGCGCCAGCAGCTTGGTTGGGACGGTCAAGGCCGGGGAGCTGTTTTTT. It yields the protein CASSLVGTVKAGELFF.

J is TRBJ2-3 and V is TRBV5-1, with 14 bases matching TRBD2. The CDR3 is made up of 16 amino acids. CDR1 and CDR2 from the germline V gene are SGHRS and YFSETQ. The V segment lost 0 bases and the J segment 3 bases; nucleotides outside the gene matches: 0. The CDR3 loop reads CASSLGLAGGTDTQYF. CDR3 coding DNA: TGCGCCAGCAGCTTGGGACTAGCGGGAGGGACAGATACGCAGTATTTT.

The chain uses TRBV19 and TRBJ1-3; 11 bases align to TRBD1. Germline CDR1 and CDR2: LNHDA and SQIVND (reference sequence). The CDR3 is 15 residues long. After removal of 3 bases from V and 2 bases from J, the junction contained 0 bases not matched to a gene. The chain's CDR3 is CASSMGQGAGNTIYF. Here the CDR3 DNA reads TGTGCCAGTAGTATGGGACAGGGGGCTGGAAACACCATATATTTT.

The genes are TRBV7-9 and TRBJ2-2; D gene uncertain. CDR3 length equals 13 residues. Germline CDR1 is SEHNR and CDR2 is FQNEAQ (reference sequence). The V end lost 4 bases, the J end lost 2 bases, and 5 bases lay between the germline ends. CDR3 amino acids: CASSSSNTGELFF. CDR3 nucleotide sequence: TGTGCCAGCAGCTCGTCTAACACCGGGGAGCTGTTTTTT.

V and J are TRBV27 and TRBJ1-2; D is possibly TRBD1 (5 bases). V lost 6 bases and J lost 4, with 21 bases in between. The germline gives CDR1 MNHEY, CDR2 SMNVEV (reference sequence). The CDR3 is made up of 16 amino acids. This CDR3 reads CASSIIPGPDFYGYTF. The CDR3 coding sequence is TGTGCCAGCAGCATAATCCCAGGGCCGGATTTCTATGGCTACACCTTC.

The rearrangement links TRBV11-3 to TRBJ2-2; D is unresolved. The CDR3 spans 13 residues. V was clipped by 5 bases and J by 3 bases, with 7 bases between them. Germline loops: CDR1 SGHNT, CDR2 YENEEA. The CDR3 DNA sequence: TGTGCCAGCAGCCCAAGAGACACCGGGGAGCTGTTTTTT. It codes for CASSPRDTGELFF.

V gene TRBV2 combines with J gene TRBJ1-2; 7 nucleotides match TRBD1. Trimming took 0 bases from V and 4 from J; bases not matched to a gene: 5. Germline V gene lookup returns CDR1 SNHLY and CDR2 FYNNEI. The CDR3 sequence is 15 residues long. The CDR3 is CASSEATGAGYGYTF. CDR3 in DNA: TGTGCCAGCAGTGAAGCCACAGGGGCTGGCTATGGCTACACCTTC.

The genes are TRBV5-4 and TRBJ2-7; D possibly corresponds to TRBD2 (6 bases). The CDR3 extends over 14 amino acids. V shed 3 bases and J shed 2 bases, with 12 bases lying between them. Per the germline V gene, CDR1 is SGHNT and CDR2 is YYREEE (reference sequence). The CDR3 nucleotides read TGTGCCAGCAGCTCTATGGGGGGAACCTACGAGCAGTACTTC. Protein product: CASSSMGGTYEQYF.

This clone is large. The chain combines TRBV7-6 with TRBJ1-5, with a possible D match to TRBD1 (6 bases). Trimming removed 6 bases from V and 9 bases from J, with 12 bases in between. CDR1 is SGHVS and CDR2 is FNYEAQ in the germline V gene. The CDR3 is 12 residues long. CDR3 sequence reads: CASSYRDGPQHF. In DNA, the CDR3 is TGTGCCAGCAGTTACAGGGATGGGCCCCAGCATTTT.

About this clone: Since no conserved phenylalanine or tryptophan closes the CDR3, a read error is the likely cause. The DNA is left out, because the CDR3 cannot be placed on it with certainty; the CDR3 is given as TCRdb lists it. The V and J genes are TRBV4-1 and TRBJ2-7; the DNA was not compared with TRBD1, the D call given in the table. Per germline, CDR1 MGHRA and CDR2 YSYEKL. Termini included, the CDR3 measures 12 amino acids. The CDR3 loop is CASRRKQGGGGL.

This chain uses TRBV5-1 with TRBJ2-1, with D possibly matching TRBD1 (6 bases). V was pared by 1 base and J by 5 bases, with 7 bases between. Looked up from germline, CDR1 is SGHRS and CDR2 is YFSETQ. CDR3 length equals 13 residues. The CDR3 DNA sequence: TGCGCCAGCAGCTTGACAGGGAACAATGAGCAGTTCTTC. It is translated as CASSLTGNNEQFF.

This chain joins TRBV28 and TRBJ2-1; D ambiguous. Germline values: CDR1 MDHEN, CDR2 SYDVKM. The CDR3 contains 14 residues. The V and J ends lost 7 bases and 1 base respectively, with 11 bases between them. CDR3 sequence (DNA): TGTGCCAGCACAAAACTACCATCCTACAATGAGCAGTTCTTC. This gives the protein CASTKLPSYNEQFF.

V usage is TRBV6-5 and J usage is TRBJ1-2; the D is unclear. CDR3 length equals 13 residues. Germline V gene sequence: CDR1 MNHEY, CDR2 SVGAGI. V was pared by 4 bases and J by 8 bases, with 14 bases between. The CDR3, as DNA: TGTGCCAGCAGTTTGTTGTCTACGGGAGGCTACACCTTC. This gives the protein CASSLLSTGGYTF.

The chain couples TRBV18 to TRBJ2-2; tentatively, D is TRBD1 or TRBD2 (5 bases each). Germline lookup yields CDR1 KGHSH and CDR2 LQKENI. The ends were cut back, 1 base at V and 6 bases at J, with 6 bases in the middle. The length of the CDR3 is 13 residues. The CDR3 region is CASSPQGPGELFF. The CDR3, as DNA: TGTGCCAGCTCACCACAGGGACCCGGGGAGCTGTTTTTT.

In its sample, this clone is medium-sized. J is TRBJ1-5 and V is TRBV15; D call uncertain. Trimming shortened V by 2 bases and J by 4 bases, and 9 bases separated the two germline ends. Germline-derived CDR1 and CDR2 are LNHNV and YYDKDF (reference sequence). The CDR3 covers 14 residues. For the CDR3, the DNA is TGTGCCACCAGCAGACAGATGACTAATCAGCCCCAGCATTTT. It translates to CATSRQMTNQPQHF.

DNA for the CDR3: TGTGCCAGCAACGAACTAGCGGGAGGGGCCGGGGAGCTGTTTTTT. Its protein is CASNELAGGAGELFF. J is TRBJ2-2 and V is TRBV6-6; 13 positions agree with TRBD2. Trimming removed 7 bases from V and 6 bases from J; junction bases left unmatched: 5. CDR1 is MNHNY and CDR2 is SVGAGI in the germline V gene (reference sequence). This CDR3 is built from 15 residues.

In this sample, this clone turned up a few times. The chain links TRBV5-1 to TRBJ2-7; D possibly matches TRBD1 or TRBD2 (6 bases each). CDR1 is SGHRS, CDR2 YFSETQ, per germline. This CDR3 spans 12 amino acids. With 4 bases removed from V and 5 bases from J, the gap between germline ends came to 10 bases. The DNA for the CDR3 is TGCGCCAGCAGCCGGGGGCAGGACGAGCAGTACTTC. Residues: CASSRGQDEQYF.